This entry features one TCR beta chain sequence. Its antigen is currently unknown. At one end the junction does not follow the germline gene, possibly because of a read error. The source of the sample is a study of T-cell reconstitution after alpha-beta-depleted transplantation in children. The study, taken as a whole, reports: The authors attributed T-cell counts and diversity one year after transplant mostly to newly produced T cells. Roughly two months post-transplant, alpha-beta T cells reportedly originated from several hundred graft clones that had expanded.

Germline V CDR1 and CDR2: DFQATT, SNEGSKA (reference sequence). This CDR3 region has 18 residues. TCRbeta library preparation incorporated unique molecular identifiers. MiXCR was run by TCRdb on the PCR reads, yielding one entry per CDR3 protein. Altogether fewer than 1 million distinct CDR3 sequences are present, 16% being singletons, with the ten largest covering under 6%. The sequence derives from a male patient aged 10 to 17 who had a stem cell transplant for acute lymphoblastic leukemia, so the T cells may come from the graft donor. The material was PBMCs, mostly from graft donor cells, obtained 360 days after TCRalphabeta/CD19-depleted stem cell transplant. The chain employs TRBV20-1 and TRBJ2-7; 8 bases are a match to TRBD2. The CDR3 DNA follows: TGCTGTGCTAGTCCCCCTAAGATCCTCAAGCGGGAGCGCCACGAGCAGTACTTC. Its protein product is CCASPPKILKRERHEQYF.